This passage covers 22 T cell receptor beta chains from one sample sequenced in a study of T cell responses to AZD1222 COVID-19 vaccine. The method was immunoSEQ multiplex PCR; TCRdb's version includes in-frame clones alone and lacks a portion of them. The profile shows 170,000 or so clones, around 90% of them singletons. The sample consisted of peripheral blood, taken on day 0 of AZD1222 vaccination. The receptors were sampled from an adult in good health.

This clone has only a few counts. This rearrangement joins TRBV5-1 to TRBJ1-6; 8 nucleotides match TRBD1. The J segment lost 2 bases and the V segment lost 4 bases, leaving 5 bases of the junction unmatched. This CDR3 region has 16 residues. Germline CDR1 and CDR2: SGHRS and YFSETQ. The DNA of the CDR3 is TGCGCCAGCAGCCGACAGGGGAACGCCTATAATTCACCCCTCCACTTT. This translates into CASSRQGNAYNSPLHF.

Here the CDR3 reads CASSFPGGTYEQYF. CDR3 bases: TGCGCCAGCAGCTTCCCCGGGGGCACCTACGAGCAGTACTTC. V gene TRBV5-1 combines with J gene TRBJ2-7; D may be TRBD1 or TRBD2 (6 bases each). CDR3 length equals 14 residues. With 2 bases removed from V and 2 bases from J, the gap between germline ends came to 11 bases. Per the germline V gene, CDR1 is SGHRS and CDR2 is YFSETQ.

V gene TRBV25-1 combines with J gene TRBJ2-2, with D perhaps given as TRBD1 or TRBD2 (6 bases each). This CDR3 region has 14 residues. Trimming removed 8 bases at V and 4 bases at J, with 14 bases between. Germline values: CDR1 MGHDK, CDR2 SYGVNS. The CDR3 sequence is CASRRGSGTGELFF. The CDR3 DNA sequence: TGTGCCAGCCGGAGGGGGTCGGGCACCGGGGAGCTGTTTTTT.

The rearrangement joins TRBV19 to TRBJ1-6; 7 bases align to TRBD1. Losses at the gene ends were 5 bases for V and 7 bases for J; bases not matched to a gene: 5. CDR1 is LNHDA, CDR2 SQIVND, per germline (reference sequence). CDR3 length: 14 amino acids. The CDR3 region has the DNA TGTGCCAGTAGTGGGGGGACAGTCAATTCACCCCTCCACTTT. As protein: CASSGGTVNSPLHF.

The chain employs TRBV11-2 and TRBJ2-2; weak D call: TRBD1 (5 bases). Germline V CDR1 and CDR2: SGHAT, FQNNGV. The CDR3 totals 14 residues. V gave up 3 bases and J gave up 2 bases, with 7 bases separating them. In DNA, the CDR3 is TGTGCCAGCAGCTTGACAGTTAACACCGGGGAGCTGTTTTTT. The encoded protein is CASSLTVNTGELFF.

The chain has TRBV28 and TRBJ1-5, with TRBD1 matching over 7 bases. Germline V gene data show CDR1 as MDHEN and CDR2 as SYDVKM. The CDR3 spans 15 residues. The trim removed 6 bases at V and 1 base at J, leaving 6 bases unmatched. The CDR3 loop is CASRSTGVSNQPQHF. DNA for the CDR3: TGTGCCAGCAGAAGTACAGGGGTCAGCAATCAGCCCCAGCATTTT.

This chain joins TRBV11-2 and TRBJ2-7; 10 bases line up with TRBD2. CDR1 SGHAT and CDR2 FQNNGV come from the germline V gene. The CDR3 has 15 residues. The trim removed 5 bases at V and 6 bases at J, leaving 10 bases unmatched. CDR3 sequence: CASSPSGRAFSEQYF. CDR3 bases: TGTGCCAGCAGCCCCAGCGGGAGGGCCTTCTCCGAGCAGTACTTC.

The chain links TRBV10-3 to TRBJ1-2, with D uncertain. Germline values: CDR1 ENHRY, CDR2 SYGVKD. V lost 4 bases and J 1 base, leaving 7 bases between the germline ends. This CDR3 has 13 amino acids. CDR3 in DNA: TGTGCCATCAGTGGTTCAGTTAACTATGGCTACACCTTC. Encoded protein: CAISGSVNYGYTF.

V is TRBV13 and J is TRBJ2-7; perhaps TRBD2 as D (6 bases). The CDR3 spans 14 residues. The germline V gene encodes CDR1 PRHDT and CDR2 FYEKMQ (reference sequence). V was clipped by 2 bases and J by 4 bases, with 12 bases between them. CDR3 in DNA: TGTGCCAGCAGCTTACGATCGGGAGTTTACGAGCAGTACTTC. Protein product: CASSLRSGVYEQYF.

J is TRBJ1-1 and V is TRBV6-5, with D possibly TRBD1 on 5 matching bases. CDR3 length equals 13 residues. The V and J ends lost 8 bases and 4 bases respectively, with 14 bases between them. Germline CDR1 and CDR2: MNHEY and SVGAGI. CDR3 nucleotide sequence: TGTGCCAGCGGTCAACCGGGGGGCACTGAAGCTTTCTTT. Residues: CASGQPGGTEAFF.

This clone was observed a single time. The V call is TRBV2, the J call TRBJ2-4, with D possibly matching TRBD1 (6 bases). This CDR3 comprises 15 residues. Trimming shortened V by 5 bases and J by 0 bases, and 11 bases separated the two germline ends. The germline V gene encodes CDR1 SNHLY and CDR2 FYNNEI. The CDR3 DNA sequence: TGTGCCAGCAGTTTACAGGGTATAGCCAAAAACATTCAGTACTTC. Its translation is CASSLQGIAKNIQYF.

V gene TRBV2 combines with J gene TRBJ2-7, with 9 bases matching TRBD1. The length of the CDR3 is 15 residues. CDR1 SNHLY and CDR2 FYNNEI come from the germline V gene. V shed 5 bases, J shed 3 bases, and the junction held 8 bases outside the gene matches. In nucleotides, the CDR3 is TGTGCCAGCAGTTTACAGGGGGCGGGTTTCTACGAGCAGTACTTC. Protein: CASSLQGAGFYEQYF.

This chain uses TRBV18 with TRBJ2-7; maybe TRBD2 (7 bases). V shed 6 bases and J shed 3 bases, with 15 bases lying between them. The CDR3 extends over 14 amino acids. The V gene's germline CDR1 is KGHSH and CDR2 LQKENI. This CDR3 is CASSPSRGGYEQYF. The CDR3 DNA reads as TGTGCCAGCTCTCCGTCTAGGGGGGGCTACGAGCAGTACTTC.

The V call is TRBV10-3, the J call TRBJ2-7; no definite D call. V was trimmed by 2 bases and J by 2 bases, leaving 7 bases between them. CDR3 length equals 13 residues. Per germline, CDR1 ENHRY and CDR2 SYGVKD. The CDR3 loop reads CAISESQTYEQYF. CDR3 nucleotides: TGTGCCATCAGTGAGAGCCAGACCTACGAGCAGTACTTC.

The gene calls are TRBV14 and TRBJ2-6; D gene uncertain. Between the trimmed V and J ends, which lost 1 base and 0 bases, there was a span of 10 bases. The CDR3 is 17 amino acids. In germline, CDR1 is SGHDN, CDR2 FVKESK. CDR3 nucleotide sequence: TGTGCCAGCAGCCAAGGAGGCCCCATCTCTGGGGCCAACGTCCTGACTTTC. It codes for CASSQGGPISGANVLTF.

For the CDR3, the DNA is TGTGCCAGCAGCCAACCCGGGGTTGGCTATGGCTACACCTTC. Protein: CASSQPGVGYGYTF. This chain uses TRBV14 with TRBJ1-2, with D uncertain. V was cut by 2 bases and J by 4 bases, with 11 bases left in between. Germline CDR1 reads SGHDN; CDR2 reads FVKESK. There are 14 residues in the CDR3.

This clone was observed once. This chain links TRBV28 with TRBJ2-1; maybe TRBD2 (7 bases). With 11 bases removed from V and 1 base from J, the gap between germline ends came to 15 bases. Germline assignment: CDR1 MDHEN and CDR2 SYDVKM. The CDR3 consists of 14 residues. The CDR3 here is CAHGGALSYNEQFF. For the CDR3, the DNA is TGTGCCCATGGGGGGGCCCTATCCTACAATGAGCAGTTCTTC. The complete variable domain, with remaining parts taken from reference TRBV28 and TRBJ2-1, reads DVKVTQSSRYLVKRTGEKVFLECVQDMDHENMFWYRQDPGLGLRLIYFSYDVKMKEKGDIPEGYSVSREKKERFSLILESASTNQTSMYLCAHGGALSYNEQFFGPGTRLTVL.

As to this clone: The junction differs from germline at one of its ends, possibly a read error. This chain connects TRBV29-1 to TRBJ2-3, with D perhaps matching TRBD1 or TRBD2 (6 bases each). This CDR3 spans 14 amino acids. Germline CDR1 SQVTM, CDR2 ANQGSEA. This CDR3 reads CSVEEGGSADTQYF. The CDR3 DNA sequence: TGCAGCGTCGAAGAGGGGGGTAGCGCAGATACGCAGTATTTT.

The chain has TRBV28 and TRBJ1-2; 8 bases agree with TRBD1. Germline CDR1 is MDHEN and CDR2 is SYDVKM. V was clipped by 7 bases and J by 5 bases; unmatched bases: 12. This CDR3 is 15 amino acids long. The CDR3 region has the DNA TGTGCCAGCATCATGGACAGGGCGGGGTTATATGGCTACACCTTC. This sequence encodes CASIMDRAGLYGYTF.

The chain carries TRBV7-8 and TRBJ2-4; weak D call: TRBD2 (5 bases). V was trimmed by 3 bases and J by 1 base, leaving 13 bases between them. Germline CDR1 and CDR2: SGHVS and FQNEAQ. The CDR3 contains 16 residues. The CDR3 sequence is CASSFMGGLAKNIQYF. The CDR3 nucleotides are TGTGCCAGCAGCTTTATGGGCGGGCTCGCCAAAAACATTCAGTACTTC.

This chain joins TRBV18 and TRBJ1-4; D may be TRBD1 (5 bases). V was trimmed by 1 base and J by 8 bases, leaving 11 bases between them. Germline assignment: CDR1 KGHSH and CDR2 LQKENI. This CDR3 has 14 amino acids. The CDR3 coding sequence is TGTGCCAGCTCACCACAGGGGCAGGGCGAAAAACTGTTTTTT. Translating it yields CASSPQGQGEKLFF.

The chain joins TRBV27 to TRBJ1-2, with 8 bases matching TRBD1. The CDR3 contains 16 residues. Unmatched junction bases numbered 12, after V lost 4 bases and J lost 5 bases. From germline, CDR1 is MNHEY and CDR2 SMNVEV (reference sequence). The CDR3, as DNA: TGTGCCAGCAGTTCTTACCTCAGGGGGCTCAGATATGGCTACACCTTC. The encoded protein is CASSSYLRGLRYGYTF.